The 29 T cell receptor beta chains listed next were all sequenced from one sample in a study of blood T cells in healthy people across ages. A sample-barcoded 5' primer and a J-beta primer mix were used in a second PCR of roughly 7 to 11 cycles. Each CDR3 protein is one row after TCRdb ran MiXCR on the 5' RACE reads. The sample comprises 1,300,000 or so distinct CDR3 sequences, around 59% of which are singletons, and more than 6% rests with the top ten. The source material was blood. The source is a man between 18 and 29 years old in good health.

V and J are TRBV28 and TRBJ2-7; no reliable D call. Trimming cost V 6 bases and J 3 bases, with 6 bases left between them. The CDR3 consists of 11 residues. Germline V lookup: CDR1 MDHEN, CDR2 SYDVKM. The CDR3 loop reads CASRVGYEQYF. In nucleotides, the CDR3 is TGTGCCAGCAGAGTGGGCTACGAGCAGTACTTC.

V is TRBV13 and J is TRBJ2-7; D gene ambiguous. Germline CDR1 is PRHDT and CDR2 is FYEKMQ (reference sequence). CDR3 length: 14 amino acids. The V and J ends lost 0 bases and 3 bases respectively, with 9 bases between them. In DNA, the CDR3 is TGTGCCAGCAGCTTAGGTCTAGTAGGCTACGAGCAGTACTTC. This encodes CASSLGLVGYEQYF.

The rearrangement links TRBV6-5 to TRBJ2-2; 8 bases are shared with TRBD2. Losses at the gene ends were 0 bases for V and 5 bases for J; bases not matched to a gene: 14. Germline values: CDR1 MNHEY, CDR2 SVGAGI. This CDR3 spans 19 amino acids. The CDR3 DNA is TGTGCCAGCAGTTACTCCCCCCCGGGTCGGGGGGGCCGTACCGGGGAGCTGTTTTTT. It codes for CASSYSPPGRGGRTGELFF.

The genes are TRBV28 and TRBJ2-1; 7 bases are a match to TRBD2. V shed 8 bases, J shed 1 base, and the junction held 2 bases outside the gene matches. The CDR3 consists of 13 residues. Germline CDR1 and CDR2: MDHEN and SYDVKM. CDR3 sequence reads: CASGRESYNEQFF. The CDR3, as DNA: TGTGCCAGCGGGAGGGAATCCTACAATGAGCAGTTCTTC.

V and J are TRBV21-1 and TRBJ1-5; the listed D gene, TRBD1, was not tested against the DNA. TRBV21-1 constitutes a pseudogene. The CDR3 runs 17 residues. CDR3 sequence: CASSKITTGYSNQPQHF. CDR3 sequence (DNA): TGTGCCAGCAGCAAGATCACTACAGGATATAGCAATCAGCCCCAGCATTTT.

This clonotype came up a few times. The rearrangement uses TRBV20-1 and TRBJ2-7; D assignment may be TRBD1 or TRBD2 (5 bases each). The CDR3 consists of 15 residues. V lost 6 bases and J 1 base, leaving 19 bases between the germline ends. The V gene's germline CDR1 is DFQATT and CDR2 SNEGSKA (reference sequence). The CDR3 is CSAQPGPLGSYEQYF. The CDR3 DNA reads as TGCAGTGCACAACCGGGACCTCTGGGTTCCTACGAGCAGTACTTC.

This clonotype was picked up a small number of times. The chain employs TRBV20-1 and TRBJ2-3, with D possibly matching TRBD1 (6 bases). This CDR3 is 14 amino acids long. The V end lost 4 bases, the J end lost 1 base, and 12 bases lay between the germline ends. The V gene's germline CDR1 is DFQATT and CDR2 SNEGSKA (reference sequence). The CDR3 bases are TGCAGTGCTACAGGGGACACCCGCACAGATACGCAGTATTTT. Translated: CSATGDTRTDTQYF.

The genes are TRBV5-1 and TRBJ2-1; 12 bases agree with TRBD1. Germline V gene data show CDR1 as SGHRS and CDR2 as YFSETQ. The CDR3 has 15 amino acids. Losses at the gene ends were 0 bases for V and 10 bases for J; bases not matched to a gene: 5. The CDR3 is CASSLVGQGAQEQFF. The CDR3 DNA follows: TGCGCCAGCAGCTTGGTGGGACAGGGGGCACAAGAGCAGTTCTTC.

The CDR3 sequence is CASIPRFEAETFFYGYTF. The CDR3, as DNA: TGTGCCAGCATCCCCAGGTTCGAGGCAGAAACTTTCTTTTATGGCTACACCTTC. V usage is TRBV12-3 or TRBV12-4 and J usage is TRBJ1-2, with D unclear. The CDR3 is 18 amino acids. Trimming cost V 7 bases and J 5 bases, with 29 bases left between them.

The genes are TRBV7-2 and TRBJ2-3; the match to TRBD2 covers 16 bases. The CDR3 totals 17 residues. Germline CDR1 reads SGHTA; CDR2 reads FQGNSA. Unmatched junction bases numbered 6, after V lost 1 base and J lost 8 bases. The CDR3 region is CASSLVPGLAGGVTQYF. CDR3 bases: TGTGCCAGCAGCTTAGTTCCGGGACTAGCGGGGGGGGTTACGCAGTATTTT.

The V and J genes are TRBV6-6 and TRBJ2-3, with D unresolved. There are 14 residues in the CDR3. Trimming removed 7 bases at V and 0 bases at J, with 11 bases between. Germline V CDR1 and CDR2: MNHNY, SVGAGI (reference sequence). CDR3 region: CASNRIESTDTQYF. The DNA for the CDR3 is TGTGCCAGCAATCGGATCGAAAGCACAGATACGCAGTATTTT.

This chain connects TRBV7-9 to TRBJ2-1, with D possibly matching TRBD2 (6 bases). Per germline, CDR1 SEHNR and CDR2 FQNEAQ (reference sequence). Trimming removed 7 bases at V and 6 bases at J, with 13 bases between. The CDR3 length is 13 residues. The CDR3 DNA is TGTGCCAGCAAGATCGCGGGGCTCAATGAGCAGTTCTTC. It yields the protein CASKIAGLNEQFF.

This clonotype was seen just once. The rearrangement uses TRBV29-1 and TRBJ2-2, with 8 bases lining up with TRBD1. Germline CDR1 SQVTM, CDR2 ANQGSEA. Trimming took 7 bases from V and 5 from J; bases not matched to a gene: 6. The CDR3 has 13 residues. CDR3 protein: CSAQGAKTGELFF. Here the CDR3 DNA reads TGCAGCGCCCAGGGGGCAAAGACCGGGGAGCTGTTTTTT.

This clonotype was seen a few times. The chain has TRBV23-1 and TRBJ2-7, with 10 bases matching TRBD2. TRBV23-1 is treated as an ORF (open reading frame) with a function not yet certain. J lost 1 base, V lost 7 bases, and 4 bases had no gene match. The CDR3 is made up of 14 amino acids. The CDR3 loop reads CASTSTSGSYEQYF. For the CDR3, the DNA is TGCGCCAGCACTTCGACTAGCGGGTCCTACGAGCAGTACTTC.

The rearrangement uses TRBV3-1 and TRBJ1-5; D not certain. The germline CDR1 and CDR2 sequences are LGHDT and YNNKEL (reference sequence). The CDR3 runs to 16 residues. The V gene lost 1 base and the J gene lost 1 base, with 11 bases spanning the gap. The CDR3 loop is CASSQGSWGSNQPQHF. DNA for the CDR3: TGTGCCAGCAGCCAAGGAAGCTGGGGAAGCAATCAGCCCCAGCATTTT.

The CDR3 sequence is CASSRDSATEAFF. CDR3 DNA sequence: TGTGCCAGCAGTCGGGACAGCGCTACTGAAGCTTTCTTT. V usage is TRBV6-1 and J usage is TRBJ1-1; 7 positions match TRBD1. With 5 bases clipped from V and 5 bases from J, the junction kept 5 bases outside the gene matches. Germline CDR1 is MNHNS and CDR2 is SASEGT. The length of the CDR3 is 13 residues.

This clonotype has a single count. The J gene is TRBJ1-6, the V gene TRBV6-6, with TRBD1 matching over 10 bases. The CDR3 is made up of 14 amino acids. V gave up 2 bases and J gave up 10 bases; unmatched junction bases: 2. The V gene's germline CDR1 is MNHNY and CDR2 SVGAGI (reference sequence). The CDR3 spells CASSYRDRGSPLHF. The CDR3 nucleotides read TGTGCCAGCAGTTACCGGGACAGGGGATCACCCCTCCACTTT.

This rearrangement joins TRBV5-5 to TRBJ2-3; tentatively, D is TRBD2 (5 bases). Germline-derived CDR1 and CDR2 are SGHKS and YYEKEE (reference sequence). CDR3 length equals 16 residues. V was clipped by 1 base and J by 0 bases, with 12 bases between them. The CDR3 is CASSLRSSSSTDTQYF. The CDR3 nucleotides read TGTGCCAGCAGCTTGAGGTCTAGCTCGAGCACAGATACGCAGTATTTT.

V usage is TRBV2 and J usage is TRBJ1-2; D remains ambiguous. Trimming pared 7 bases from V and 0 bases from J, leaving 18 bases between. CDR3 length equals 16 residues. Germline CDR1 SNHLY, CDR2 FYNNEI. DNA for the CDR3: TGTGCCAGCACAGAGGTTCGCCGGTCGGCTAACTATGGCTACACCTTC. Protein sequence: CASTEVRRSANYGYTF.

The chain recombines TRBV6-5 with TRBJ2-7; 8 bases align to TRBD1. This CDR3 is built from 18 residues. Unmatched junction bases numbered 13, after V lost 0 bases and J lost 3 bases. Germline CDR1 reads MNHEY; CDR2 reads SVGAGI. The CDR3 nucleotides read TGTGCCAGCAGTTACTCGAACCCTCGGGACAGGCCCTACTACGAGCAGTACTTC. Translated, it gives CASSYSNPRDRPYYEQYF.

The DNA for the CDR3 is TGTGCCAGCAGACGGGACAGGAACACCGGGGAGCTGTTTTTT. Amino acid sequence: CASRRDRNTGELFF. The rearrangement uses TRBV7-7 and TRBJ2-2; TRBD1 matches 7 bases. The V gene end was trimmed by 6 bases and the J gene end by 1 base; junction bases not matched to a gene: 2. The germline V gene encodes CDR1 SSHAT and CDR2 FNYEAQ (reference sequence). This CDR3 contains 14 residues. Combining the CDR3 with reference TRBV7-7 and TRBJ2-2 gives the whole variable domain GAGVSQSPRYKVTKRGQDVTLRCDPISSHATLYWYQQALGQGPEFLTYFNYEAQPDKSGLPSDRFSAERPEGSISTLTIQRTEQRDSAMYRCASRRDRNTGELFFGEGSRLTVL.

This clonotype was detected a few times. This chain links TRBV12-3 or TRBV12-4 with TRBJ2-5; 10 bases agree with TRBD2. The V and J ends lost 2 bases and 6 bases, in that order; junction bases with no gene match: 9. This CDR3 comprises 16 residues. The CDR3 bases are TGTGCCAGCAGTTTAATGTCCAGCGGGGGGGCACAGACCCAGTACTTC. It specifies CASSLMSSGGAQTQYF.

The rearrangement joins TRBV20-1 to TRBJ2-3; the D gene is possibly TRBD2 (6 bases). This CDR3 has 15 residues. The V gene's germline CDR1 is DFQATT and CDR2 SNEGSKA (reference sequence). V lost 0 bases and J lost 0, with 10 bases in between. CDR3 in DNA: TGCAGTGCTAGAGAGCTGGGACTTAGCACAGATACGCAGTATTTT. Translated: CSARELGLSTDTQYF.

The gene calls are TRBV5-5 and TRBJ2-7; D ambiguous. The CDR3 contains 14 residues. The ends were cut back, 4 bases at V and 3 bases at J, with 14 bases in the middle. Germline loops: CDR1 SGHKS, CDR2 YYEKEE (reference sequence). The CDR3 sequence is CASSPTVSGYEQYF. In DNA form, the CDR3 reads TGTGCCAGCAGCCCCACGGTTTCAGGCTACGAGCAGTACTTC.

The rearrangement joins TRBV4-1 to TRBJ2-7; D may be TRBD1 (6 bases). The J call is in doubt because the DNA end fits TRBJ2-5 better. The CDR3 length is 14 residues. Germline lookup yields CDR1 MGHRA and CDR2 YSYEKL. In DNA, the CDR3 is TGCGCCAGCAGCCACCTAGGGGGATTAGAGACCCAGTACTTC. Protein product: CASSHLGGLETQYF.

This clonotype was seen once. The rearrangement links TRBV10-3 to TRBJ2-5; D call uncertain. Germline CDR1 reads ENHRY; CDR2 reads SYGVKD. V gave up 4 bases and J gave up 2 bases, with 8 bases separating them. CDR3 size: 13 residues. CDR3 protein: CAISGTQQETQYF. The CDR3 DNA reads TGTGCCATCAGTGGAACGCAACAAGAGACCCAGTACTTC.

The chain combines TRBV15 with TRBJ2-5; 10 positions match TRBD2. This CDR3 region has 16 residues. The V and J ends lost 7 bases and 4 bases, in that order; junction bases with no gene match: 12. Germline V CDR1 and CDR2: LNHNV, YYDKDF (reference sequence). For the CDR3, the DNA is TGTGCCACCACTTACTTTAGCGGGGGGAGTCCAGAGACCCAGTACTTC. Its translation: CATTYFSGGSPETQYF. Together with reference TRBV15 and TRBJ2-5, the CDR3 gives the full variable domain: DAMVIQNPRYQVTQFGKPVTLSCSQTLNHNVMYWYQQKSSQAPKLLFHYYDKDFNNEADTPDNFQSRRPNTSFCFLDIRSPGLGDTAMYLCATTYFSGGSPETQYFGPGTRLLVL.

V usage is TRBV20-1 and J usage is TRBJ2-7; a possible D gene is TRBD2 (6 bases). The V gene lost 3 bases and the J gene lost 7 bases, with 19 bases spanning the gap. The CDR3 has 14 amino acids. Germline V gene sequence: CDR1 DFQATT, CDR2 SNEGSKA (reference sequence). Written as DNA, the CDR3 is TGCAGTGCTAGGCCCTCCGGGACTCCCTTGGAGCAGTACTTC. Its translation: CSARPSGTPLEQYF.

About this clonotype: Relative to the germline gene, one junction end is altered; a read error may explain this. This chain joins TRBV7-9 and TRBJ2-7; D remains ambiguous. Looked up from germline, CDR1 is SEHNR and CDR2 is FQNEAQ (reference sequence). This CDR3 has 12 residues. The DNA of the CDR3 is TGTGCCAGCACTCGGTCCTACAATGAGCAGTACTTT. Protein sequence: CASTRSYNEQYF.